Below are 27 T cell receptor beta chains sequenced from a single sample in a study of CD8 T cells in Susac syndrome (dated by TCRdb to about 2019). Library method: the immunoSEQ multiplex PCR assay. RNA was extracted using the RNeasy kit, and about 0.45 to 1 microgram was reverse transcribed with random hexamers. The public reads were reanalyzed by TCRdb: fastp trimming at Q25, MiXCR alignment, in-frame beta chains only. Merged by CDR3 protein, the rows form single entries marked with the most common genes and DNA. Here the sample has about 180,000 distinct CDR3 sequences; roughly 94% occur a single time. 0.099% of the sample lies in the top ten. The sample consisted of CD4+ T cells from PBMCs. These receptors came from a human donor with Susac syndrome.

V usage is TRBV7-9 and J usage is TRBJ1-3; D is undetermined. Trimming took off 5 bases at V and 1 base at J, with 9 bases between the two ends. The CDR3 consists of 14 residues. Germline-derived CDR1 and CDR2 are SEHNR and FQNEAQ (reference sequence). DNA for the CDR3: TGTGCCAGCAGCCAACAGCCGTCTGGAAACACCATATATTTT. Its translation: CASSQQPSGNTIYF.

The chain combines TRBV20-1 with TRBJ1-2; tentatively, D is TRBD1 (6 bases). V lost 2 bases and J lost 3, with 10 bases in between. Germline CDR1 and CDR2: DFQATT and SNEGSKA (reference sequence). This CDR3 has 13 residues. CDR3 loop: CSARNREDYGYTF. The CDR3 DNA reads TGCAGTGCTAGAAACAGGGAGGACTATGGCTACACCTTC.

In this sample, this clonotype turned up once. The V call is TRBV20-1, the J call TRBJ2-1; 7 bases agree with TRBD2. V shed 0 bases, J shed 3 bases, and the junction held 5 bases outside the gene matches. CDR1 and CDR2 (germline): DFQATT, SNEGSKA (reference sequence). The CDR3 sequence is 15 residues long. CDR3 sequence (DNA): TGCAGTGCTAGAGATCCCCAGCGGGGCTACAATGAGCAGTTCTTC. This gives the protein CSARDPQRGYNEQFF.

Only one count was recorded for this clonotype. The chain uses TRBV20-1 and TRBJ1-2, with 8 bases identical to TRBD1. V shed 1 base and J 7 bases; nucleotides not matched to a gene: 11. Germline V gives CDR1 DFQATT, CDR2 SNEGSKA (reference sequence). CDR3 size: 15 residues. The DNA of the CDR3 is TGCAGTGCTAGAGTTACCTCAGGGGGCGCTTTTGGCTACACCTTC. It specifies CSARVTSGGAFGYTF.

This chain links TRBV5-1 with TRBJ2-7; 11 bases agree with TRBD1. V gave up 0 bases and J gave up 5 bases; unmatched junction bases: 4. This CDR3 has 15 residues. Germline-derived CDR1 and CDR2 are SGHRS and YFSETQ. CDR3 sequence (DNA): TGCGCCAGCAGCTTGGTCCCGGGACAGGGGGACGAGCAGTACTTC. It codes for CASSLVPGQGDEQYF.

The chain couples TRBV7-9 to TRBJ1-1; D gene ambiguous. CDR3 size: 13 residues. Germline V gives CDR1 SEHNR, CDR2 FQNEAQ (reference sequence). Trimming shortened V by 5 bases and J by 5 bases, and 12 bases separated the two germline ends. The CDR3 nucleotides are TGTGCCAGCAGCGAGAGGTACGTTACTGAAGCTTTCTTT. This codes for CASSERYVTEAFF.

The chain is built from TRBV2 and TRBJ2-1; no clear D gene. V was shortened by 1 base and J by 5 bases, with 15 bases between the two germline ends. The germline V gene has CDR1 SNHLY and CDR2 FYNNEI. The CDR3 length is 16 residues. The CDR3 loop reads CASSEVLWSTHNEQFF. The CDR3 DNA is TGTGCCAGCAGTGAAGTCCTCTGGTCTACTCACAATGAGCAGTTCTTC.

V and J are TRBV13 and TRBJ1-1; D is uncertain. CDR1 is PRHDT and CDR2 is FYEKMQ in the germline V gene (reference sequence). The CDR3 totals 13 residues. Between the trimmed V and J ends, which lost 5 bases and 0 bases, there was a span of 7 bases. The CDR3 DNA reads TGTGCCAGCAGCAGTTACCTGAACACTGAAGCTTTCTTT. This codes for CASSSYLNTEAFF.

This chain connects TRBV28 to TRBJ2-3; the D is unclear. With 4 bases removed from V and 0 bases from J, the gap between germline ends came to 11 bases. The germline CDR1 and CDR2 sequences are MDHEN and SYDVKM. The CDR3 sequence is 15 residues long. In DNA form, the CDR3 reads TGTGCCAGCAGTTCGGTAGCTCCTAGCACAGATACGCAGTATTTT. Residues: CASSSVAPSTDTQYF.

The DNA for the CDR3 is TGTGCCAGCAGCCGACAGGGAAGGGTTATATACGAGCAGTACTTC. Encoded protein: CASSRQGRVIYEQYF. The V gene is TRBV7-2, the J gene TRBJ2-7; 7 nucleotides line up with TRBD1. Trimming cost V 5 bases and J 4 bases; bases outside gene matches: 11. Per germline, CDR1 SGHTA and CDR2 FQGNSA. The CDR3 spans 15 residues.

V usage is TRBV11-2 and J usage is TRBJ1-3, with TRBD1 matching over 8 bases. The CDR3 length is 18 residues. Germline V gene sequence: CDR1 SGHAT, CDR2 FQNNGV. The junction had 10 bases not matched to a gene; V was cut back by 2 bases and J by 1 base. As DNA, the CDR3 is TGTGCCAGCAGCTTACGGGATCGGACAGGGTTTTCTGGAAACACCATATATTTT. It translates to CASSLRDRTGFSGNTIYF.

The gene calls are TRBV15 and TRBJ2-3; D not resolved. From germline, CDR1 is LNHNV and CDR2 YYDKDF (reference sequence). Trimming removed 0 bases from V and 0 bases from J, with 10 bases in between. This CDR3 spans 16 amino acids. The CDR3 nucleotides are TGTGCCACCAGCAGAGATCTGGTGGGTAGCACAGATACGCAGTATTTT. It is translated as CATSRDLVGSTDTQYF.

This chain joins TRBV3-1 and TRBJ2-1; 7 bases line up with TRBD2. Germline assignment: CDR1 LGHDT and CDR2 YNNKEL (reference sequence). The CDR3 consists of 16 residues. V lost 6 bases and J lost 0; bases outside the gene matches: 8. CDR3 amino acids: CASSPARGSSYNEQFF. The CDR3 coding sequence is TGTGCCAGCAGTCCAGCGCGGGGGAGCTCCTACAATGAGCAGTTCTTC.

The chain uses TRBV5-1 and TRBJ2-2, with TRBD2 identical over 9 bases. The CDR3 has 16 amino acids. Germline lookup yields CDR1 SGHRS and CDR2 YFSETQ. J lost 5 bases, V lost 5 bases, and 10 bases had no gene match. As DNA, the CDR3 is TGCGCCAGCAGTACCCCCCGGAGCGGGGGGACCGGGGAGCTGTTTTTT. The encoded protein is CASSTPRSGGTGELFF.

The chain recombines TRBV20-1 with TRBJ2-1, with 13 bases aligning to TRBD2. The CDR3 has 15 residues. Germline trimming cut 6 bases from V and 5 bases from J; bases unmatched to any gene: 7. Germline loops: CDR1 DFQATT, CDR2 SNEGSKA (reference sequence). The chain's CDR3 is CSAPTSGRVDNEQFF. CDR3 DNA sequence: TGCAGTGCCCCAACTAGCGGGAGGGTGGACAATGAGCAGTTCTTC.

The gene calls are TRBV7-2 and TRBJ1-2, with 9 bases that match TRBD1. Trimming removed 0 bases from V and 4 bases from J; junction bases left unmatched: 3. Germline assignment: CDR1 SGHTA and CDR2 FQGNSA. The CDR3 consists of 15 residues. CDR3 region: CASSLALGQGYGYTF. The CDR3 DNA is TGTGCCAGCAGCTTAGCGTTGGGACAGGGCTATGGCTACACCTTC.

The CDR3 here is CAWSVQGAAYGYTF. The CDR3 DNA follows: TGTGCCTGGAGTGTACAGGGGGCGGCCTATGGCTACACCTTC. The rearrangement uses TRBV30 and TRBJ1-2; 9 bases match TRBD1. With V trimmed by 0 bases and J by 4 bases, 3 bases remained unmatched. CDR3 length equals 14 residues. Germline assignment: CDR1 GTSNPN and CDR2 SVGIG (reference sequence).

The chain uses TRBV6-2 or TRBV6-3 and TRBJ2-1; D is possibly TRBD2 (6 bases). Germline CDR1 MNHEY, CDR2 SVGEGT. V gave up 2 bases and J gave up 0 bases, with 17 bases separating them. This CDR3 region has 18 residues. The DNA of the CDR3 is TGTGCCAGCAGTTACCAAAGCTTTGGGGGGAGCTCCTACAATGAGCAGTTCTTC. Translated: CASSYQSFGGSSYNEQFF.

The rearrangement uses TRBV2 and TRBJ2-1; D gene uncertain. V was clipped by 6 bases and J by 0 bases, with 9 bases between them. The CDR3 has 14 amino acids. Germline CDR1 is SNHLY and CDR2 is FYNNEI. The CDR3 loop is CASRWTSSYNEQFF. The CDR3 bases are TGTGCCAGCAGGTGGACGAGCTCCTACAATGAGCAGTTCTTC.

This chain uses TRBV30 with TRBJ2-3; 10 positions agree with TRBD2. CDR3 length: 14 amino acids. V lost 5 bases, J lost 3 bases, and 5 bases stayed unmatched. CDR1 is GTSNPN and CDR2 is SVGIG in the germline V gene (reference sequence). Here the CDR3 DNA reads TGTGCCTGGGAAGCGGGGGGGGGTACAGATACGCAGTATTTT. Translated: CAWEAGGGTDTQYF.

This clonotype was counted a few times. V and J are TRBV4-2 and TRBJ2-7; 10 bases agree with TRBD1. Unmatched junction bases numbered 4, after V lost 4 bases and J lost 4 bases. The CDR3 is made up of 14 amino acids. CDR1 and CDR2 (germline): LGHNA, YNFKEQ. The CDR3 region has the DNA TGTGCCAGCAGCCGGGGGACAGGGGATTACGAGCAGTACTTC. Amino acids: CASSRGTGDYEQYF.

The chain recombines TRBV20-1 with TRBJ1-2; 12 bases map to TRBD1. The V gene's germline CDR1 is DFQATT and CDR2 SNEGSKA (reference sequence). Trimming took 6 bases from V and 7 from J; bases not matched to a gene: 6. CDR3 length equals 13 residues. The CDR3 DNA follows: TGCAGTGCCGCCCGGGACAGGGGGCTTGGCTACACCTTC. This encodes CSAARDRGLGYTF.

V gene TRBV6-6 combines with J gene TRBJ2-7, with TRBD1 matching over 10 bases. Germline V gene data show CDR1 as MNHNY and CDR2 as SVGAGI (reference sequence). This CDR3 is 16 amino acids long. With 2 bases clipped from V and 5 bases from J, the junction kept 9 bases outside the gene matches. The CDR3 spells CASSYPSGTGVNEQYF. The CDR3 nucleotides read TGTGCCAGCAGTTACCCGTCCGGGACAGGGGTTAACGAGCAGTACTTC.

J is TRBJ2-7 and V is TRBV3-1, with D hard to call. The CDR3 is made up of 14 amino acids. V gave up 2 bases and J gave up 2 bases, with 10 bases separating them. Germline values: CDR1 LGHDT, CDR2 YNNKEL (reference sequence). CDR3 sequence reads: CASSQSDWAYEQYF. The CDR3 coding sequence is TGTGCCAGCAGCCAATCGGATTGGGCCTACGAGCAGTACTTC.

This clonotype was found once. The chain links TRBV23-1 to TRBJ1-5; 8 bases are shared with TRBD1. TRBV23-1 is an open reading frame, and its role is uncertain. This CDR3 has 18 amino acids. V gave up 2 bases and J gave up 2 bases; unmatched junction bases: 11. The CDR3 reads CASSQPGTGVTGNQPQHF. The DNA of the CDR3 is TGCGCCAGCAGTCAACCCGGGACAGGCGTTACGGGCAATCAGCCCCAGCATTTT.

The V and J genes are TRBV6-5 and TRBJ1-6; the match to TRBD1 covers 9 bases. The length of the CDR3 is 15 residues. Germline CDR1 and CDR2: MNHEY and SVGAGI. V gave up 4 bases and J gave up 11 bases; unmatched junction bases: 9. The CDR3 region has the DNA TGTGCCAGCAGTTCTGGGACAGGGCCTCTGACACCCCTCCACTTT. Residues: CASSSGTGPLTPLHF.

The chain combines TRBV20-1 with TRBJ2-7; D unresolved. CDR1 DFQATT and CDR2 SNEGSKA come from the germline V gene (reference sequence). Trimming pared 1 base from V and 4 bases from J, leaving 14 bases between. This CDR3 comprises 14 residues. The CDR3 is CSARGIAPRYEQYF. Written as DNA, the CDR3 is TGCAGTGCTAGAGGGATAGCCCCCCGATACGAGCAGTACTTC.